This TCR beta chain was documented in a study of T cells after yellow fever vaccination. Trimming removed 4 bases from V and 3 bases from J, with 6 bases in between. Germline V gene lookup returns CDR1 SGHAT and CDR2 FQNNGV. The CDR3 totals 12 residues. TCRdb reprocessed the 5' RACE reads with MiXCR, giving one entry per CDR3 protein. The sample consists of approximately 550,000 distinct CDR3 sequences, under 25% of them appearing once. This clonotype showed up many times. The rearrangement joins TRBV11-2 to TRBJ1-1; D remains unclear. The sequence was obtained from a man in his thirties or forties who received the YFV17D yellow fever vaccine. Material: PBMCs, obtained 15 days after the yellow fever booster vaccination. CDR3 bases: TGTGCCAGCAGCTCGTTGGACACTGAAGCTTTCTTT. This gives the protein CASSSLDTEAFF.